This T cell receptor (beta chain) was profiled in a study of neurological immune-mediated disorders. Findings of the study overall: One cluster of related CDR3 sequences contained, by phylogenetic grouping, the repertoires of 18 of 34 multiple sclerosis patients and formed a possible signature.

Unsorted libraries were prepared from 2 million PBMCs held at -80 C. A remark on this clonotype: What it binds is unknown. An end of the junction differs from the germline gene, which may be a read error.

By 5'RACE with 10-nucleotide random UMIs, the cDNA was made. From 15-18 subjects, over 170 million TCR-beta sequences were obtained in each sequencing run. MiXCR, run by TCRdb on the 5' RACE reads, gives a single entry per CDR3 protein. This table holds 90,000 to 100,000 distinct CDR3 sequences, roughly 4% found once. Sequenced material: PBMCs. This receptor was taken from a woman under 30 with multiple sclerosis.

CDR3 nucleotide sequence: TGCAGTGCTATACAGCATTCGCATAATTCAACCCTCAACTTT. This translates into CSAIQHSHNSTLNF. The chain links TRBV20-1 to TRBJ1-6; no clear D. Germline CDR1 DFQATT, CDR2 SNEGSKA (reference sequence). The CDR3 is made up of 14 amino acids.